This entry concerns a single T cell receptor (beta chain). Profiling relied on immunoSEQ multiplex PCR, and the TCRdb table lists in-frame clones only, not all of them. Of just under 95,000 clones in the sample, 75% to 90% were seen once. This sample stems from a study of blood T cell repertoires in COVID-19. Study-level background: Sample material is recorded as cDNA or gDNA derived from T cells, B-cell-depleted T cells, or PBMCs.

Material: peripheral blood. The origin of this receptor is a human donor in a cohort sampled during active COVID-19.

CDR3 sequence reads: CASSVGGAQGSPLHF. The CDR3 DNA reads TGTGCCAGCAGCGTGGGAGGGGCTCAGGGTTCACCCCTCCACTTT. V is TRBV9 and J is TRBJ1-6; D is perhaps TRBD1 (5 bases). Germline V CDR1 and CDR2: SGDLS, YYNGEE. V was cut by 2 bases and J by 9 bases, with 15 bases left in between. CDR3 length: 15 amino acids.